A single sample is the source of the 27 T cell receptor beta chains below, sequenced in a study of blood T cell repertoires in COVID-19. Only in-frame clones appear in the TCRdb table, and some are missing; sequencing was by immunoSEQ multiplex PCR. The data show about 200,000 clones, 70% to 85% seen once. The material sequenced was peripheral blood. The source is a human donor in a cohort sampled during active COVID-19.

The chain is built from TRBV5-1 and TRBJ2-1, with 7 bases fitting TRBD2. The CDR3 loop spans 15 amino acids. Losses at the gene ends were 0 bases for V and 4 bases for J; bases not matched to a gene: 4. Germline V gene sequence: CDR1 SGHRS, CDR2 YFSETQ. The CDR3 bases are TGCGCCAGCAGCTTGGAACTAGCGCCTTACAATGAGCAGTTCTTC. Its protein is CASSLELAPYNEQFF.

Here the CDR3 reads CASSKIRVYEQYF. The CDR3 DNA reads as TGTGCCAGCAGCAAAATCAGGGTCTACGAGCAGTACTTC. This rearrangement joins TRBV21-1 to TRBJ2-7; TRBD1 is taken as the D call from the table, unchecked against the DNA. TRBV21-1 corresponds to a pseudogene. The CDR3 is made up of 13 amino acids.

This clone was counted a single time. The V and J genes are TRBV6-5 and TRBJ1-2; tentatively, D is TRBD1 (6 bases). The CDR3 loop spans 12 amino acids. The germline gives CDR1 MNHEY, CDR2 SVGAGI. V dropped 7 bases and J dropped 4 bases, with 10 bases sitting between them. CDR3 in DNA: TGTGCCAGCAAAGGACAGCCCTATGGCTACACCTTC. Protein product: CASKGQPYGYTF.

The gene calls are TRBV10-1 and TRBJ2-1, with D perhaps matching TRBD2 (6 bases). The CDR3 extends over 22 amino acids. V gave up 6 bases and J gave up 1 base, with 34 bases separating them. Germline V lookup: CDR1 WNHNN, CDR2 SYGVQD (reference sequence). The CDR3 loop reads CASSRVNGELVRDIISYNEQFF. In DNA form, the CDR3 reads TGCGCCAGCAGCCGAGTCAACGGAGAGTTGGTGCGGGATATTATATCCTACAATGAGCAGTTCTTC.

The chain links TRBV2 to TRBJ2-1; a weak D match, TRBD2 (5 bases). Germline CDR1 is SNHLY and CDR2 is FYNNEI. CDR3 size: 13 residues. V was shortened by 5 bases and J by 3 bases, with 8 bases between the two germline ends. In nucleotides, the CDR3 is TGTGCCAGCAGTCGACTAAACTACAATGAGCAGTTCTTC. Encoded protein: CASSRLNYNEQFF. Full variable domain (rest looked up from reference TRBV2 and TRBJ2-1): EPEVTQTPSHQVTQMGQEVILRCVPISNHLYFYWYRQILGQKVEFLVSFYNNEISEKSEIFDDQFSVERPDGSNFTLKIRSTKLEDSAMYFCASSRLNYNEQFFGPGTRLTVL.

The V and J genes are TRBV19 and TRBJ1-5; 8 bases map to TRBD1. The CDR3 has 13 residues. The junction had 3 bases not matched to a gene; V was cut back by 6 bases and J by 5 bases. CDR1 and CDR2 from the germline V gene are LNHDA and SQIVND (reference sequence). In DNA form, the CDR3 reads TGTGCCAGTAGGGACAGGGTTGATCAGCCCCAGCATTTT. Translation: CASRDRVDQPQHF.

The chain recombines TRBV27 with TRBJ1-6; D possibly corresponds to TRBD1 (6 bases). The CDR3 covers 15 residues. Trimming cost V 2 bases and J 4 bases, with 9 bases left between them. Germline V gives CDR1 MNHEY, CDR2 SMNVEV (reference sequence). The CDR3, as DNA: TGTGCCAGCAGTTTAGACGGACAGTATAATTCACCCCTCCACTTT. Its translation: CASSLDGQYNSPLHF.

V gene TRBV7-9 combines with J gene TRBJ2-4; 10 bases align to TRBD1. The CDR3 spans 14 residues. Trimming removed 1 base from V and 9 bases from J; junction bases left unmatched: 3. CDR1 is SEHNR and CDR2 is FQNEAQ in the germline V gene (reference sequence). In DNA form, the CDR3 reads TGTGCCAGCAGCTTAGACGGGACAGGGGTCATTCAGTACTTC. It translates to CASSLDGTGVIQYF.

The CDR3 is CAISRDRLNTEAFF. CDR3 in DNA: TGTGCCATCAGTCGGGACAGATTAAACACTGAAGCTTTCTTT. This chain joins TRBV10-3 and TRBJ1-1; the match to TRBD1 covers 7 bases. Unmatched junction bases numbered 5, after V lost 5 bases and J lost 2 bases. The CDR3 loop spans 14 amino acids. The germline gives CDR1 ENHRY, CDR2 SYGVKD.

The V and J genes are TRBV5-1 and TRBJ1-6; 9 nucleotides align to TRBD1. Trimming took 0 bases from V and 9 from J; bases not matched to a gene: 4. The CDR3 consists of 15 residues. Germline CDR1 and CDR2: SGHRS and YFSETQ. The CDR3, as DNA: TGCGCCAGCAGCTTGGCCGGACAGGGGCGTTCACCCCTCCACTTT. This gives the protein CASSLAGQGRSPLHF. The variable domain in full, with the rest retrieved from reference TRBV5-1 and TRBJ1-6, is KAGVTQTPRYLIKTRGQQVTLSCSPISGHRSVSWYQQTPGQGLQFLFEYFSETQRNKGNFPGRFSGRQFSNSRSEMNVSTLELGDSALYLCASSLAGQGRSPLHFGNGTRLTVT.

This rearrangement joins TRBV4-2 to TRBJ2-1; TRBD2 agrees at 9 bases. Trimming cost V 4 bases and J 5 bases; bases outside gene matches: 12. Germline CDR1 LGHNA, CDR2 YNFKEQ. The CDR3 has 17 residues. The CDR3 DNA follows: TGTGCCAGCAGCCTTCCCCCGGCGGGAGGGCCCAACAATGAGCAGTTCTTC. It is translated as CASSLPPAGGPNNEQFF.

The chain carries TRBV29-1 and TRBJ1-1; 7 bases line up with TRBD1. The germline V gene encodes CDR1 SQVTM and CDR2 ANQGSEA. Trimming removed 7 bases from V and 3 bases from J; junction bases left unmatched: 11. The CDR3 covers 14 residues. CDR3 bases: TGCAGCGCAGGACAGGCTCTTACTTACACTGAAGCTTTCTTT. This sequence encodes CSAGQALTYTEAFF. Full variable domain (missing parts from reference TRBV29-1 and TRBJ1-1): SAVISQKPSRDICQRGTSLTIQCQVDSQVTMMFWYRQQPGQSLTLIATANQGSEATYESGFVIDKFPISRPNLTFSTLTVSNMSPEDSSIYLCSAGQALTYTEAFFGQGTRLTVV.

The chain has TRBV14 and TRBJ2-6, with 8 bases fitting TRBD1. This CDR3 spans 16 amino acids. The germline gives CDR1 SGHDN, CDR2 FVKESK. V lost 4 bases, J lost 0 bases, and 2 bases stayed unmatched. The CDR3 DNA sequence: TGTGCCAGCAGCCGGACAGGGAACTCTGGGGCCAACGTCCTGACTTTC. Protein: CASSRTGNSGANVLTF.

The V call is TRBV28, the J call TRBJ1-2, with D perhaps TRBD1 (5 bases). The germline gives CDR1 MDHEN, CDR2 SYDVKM. The V gene lost 5 bases and the J gene lost 6 bases, with 13 bases spanning the gap. This CDR3 has 13 residues. CDR3 sequence: CASSDWGGDGYTF. Here the CDR3 DNA reads TGTGCCAGCAGTGACTGGGGGGGAGATGGCTACACCTTC.

The rearrangement links TRBV28 to TRBJ1-5, with D hard to call. Trimming removed 2 bases at V and 2 bases at J, with 10 bases between. The CDR3 contains 15 residues. Per germline, CDR1 MDHEN and CDR2 SYDVKM. CDR3 DNA sequence: TGTGCCAGCAGTTTAGCAGGAAAAGGCAATCAGCCCCAGCATTTT. Its translation: CASSLAGKGNQPQHF.

This chain uses TRBV3-1 (or the pseudogene TRBV3-2) with TRBJ2-4; a possible D gene is TRBD2 (6 bases). The CDR3 loop spans 14 amino acids. The V gene's germline CDR1 is LGHDT and CDR2 YNNKEL (reference sequence). Trimming took off 1 base at V and 7 bases at J, with 11 bases between the two ends. CDR3 sequence reads: CASSQAASVNIQYF. CDR3 bases: TGTGCCAGCAGCCAAGCGGCTAGCGTGAACATTCAGTACTTC.

In its sample, this clone was seen a few times. This chain links TRBV6-6 with TRBJ1-6; TRBD1 matches at 10 bases. Germline V gene data show CDR1 as MNHNY and CDR2 as SVGAGI (reference sequence). J lost 2 bases, V lost 6 bases, and 4 bases had no gene match. This CDR3 is 16 amino acids long. CDR3 region: CASSAGQGPYNSPLHF. CDR3 coding DNA: TGTGCCAGCAGCGCGGGACAGGGGCCCTATAATTCACCCCTCCACTTT.

J is TRBJ2-5 and V is TRBV5-5; tentatively, D is TRBD2 (5 bases). The CDR3 extends over 14 amino acids. Trimming took 4 bases from V and 4 from J, leaving 14 bases between them. Germline CDR1 is SGHKS and CDR2 is YYEKEE (reference sequence). The CDR3 DNA follows: TGTGCCAGCAGCCCCCCGGAGGTCGGAGAGACCCAGTACTTC. Translation: CASSPPEVGETQYF. The entire variable domain, with the rest obtained from reference TRBV5-5 and TRBJ2-5, is as follows: DAGVTQSPTHLIKTRGQQVTLRCSPISGHKSVSWYQQVLGQGPQFIFQYYEKEERGRGNFPDRFSARQFPNYSSELNVNALLLGDSALYLCASSPPEVGETQYFGPGTRLLVL.

Details on this clone: Additional DNA sequences in this sample encode the identical CDR3. V and J are TRBV6-5 and TRBJ2-7; tentative D call: TRBD1 (5 bases). The germline CDR1 and CDR2 sequences are MNHEY and SVGAGI. Trimming left V 2 bases short and J 5 bases short, with 16 bases between. The CDR3 runs 15 residues. This CDR3 is CASSYPRVKVHEQYF. The CDR3 region has the DNA TGTGCCAGCAGTTACCCCAGGGTGAAGGTCCACGAGCAGTACTTC.

The rearrangement joins TRBV3-1 (or the pseudogene TRBV3-2) to TRBJ2-1; tentative D call: TRBD1 (6 bases). This CDR3 region has 14 residues. V was trimmed by 4 bases and J by 8 bases, leaving 15 bases between them. Germline V gene sequence: CDR1 LGHDT, CDR2 YNNKEL (reference sequence). CDR3 amino acids: CASSLQTGWYEQFF. The CDR3 nucleotides are TGTGCCAGCAGCCTCCAGACAGGCTGGTATGAGCAGTTCTTC.

This clone was seen once. The chain joins TRBV28 to TRBJ2-1, with 9 bases fitting TRBD2. The CDR3 length is 17 residues. V lost 5 bases to trimming and J lost 4 bases; unmatched junction nucleotides: 12. The germline gives CDR1 MDHEN, CDR2 SYDVKM. CDR3 DNA sequence: TGTGCCAGCAGTCCTTCCTCGGCTAGCGGGAAATACAATGAGCAGTTCTTC. It codes for CASSPSSASGKYNEQFF.

V usage is TRBV28 and J usage is TRBJ2-1; 10 nucleotides align to TRBD2. This CDR3 region has 14 residues. Germline CDR1 MDHEN, CDR2 SYDVKM. J was trimmed by 9 bases and V by 6 bases; bases with no gene match: 8. CDR3 residues: CASRSASGSPEQFF. DNA for the CDR3: TGTGCCAGCAGATCGGCTAGCGGGAGCCCTGAGCAGTTCTTC.

This clone was counted ten times or more. This rearrangement joins TRBV6-5 to TRBJ2-7; 7 positions match TRBD2. CDR3 length: 15 residues. Germline V gives CDR1 MNHEY, CDR2 SVGAGI. J was trimmed by 0 bases and V by 2 bases; bases with no gene match: 4. The CDR3 sequence is CASSYPSGTSYEQYF. The CDR3 region has the DNA TGTGCCAGCAGTTACCCCAGCGGGACCTCCTACGAGCAGTACTTC.

Here the CDR3 DNA reads TGTGCCAGCAGTTTATCTGGCGGGAGTAGGTACGAGCAGTACTTC. Protein: CASSLSGGSRYEQYF. The chain recombines TRBV28 with TRBJ2-7; TRBD2 matches at 7 bases. This CDR3 is built from 15 residues. The ends lost 1 base at V and 4 bases at J; junction bases unmatched: 7. Germline V CDR1 and CDR2: MDHEN, SYDVKM.

The V and J genes are TRBV28 and TRBJ2-1; 7 bases are a match to TRBD1. CDR3 length: 14 amino acids. After removal of 5 bases from V and 3 bases from J, the junction contained 4 bases not matched to a gene. The V gene's germline CDR1 is MDHEN and CDR2 SYDVKM. For the CDR3, the DNA is TGTGCCAGCAGTACCAGACAGGGCTACAATGAGCAGTTCTTC. Its protein is CASSTRQGYNEQFF. The whole variable domain, remainder taken from reference TRBV28 and TRBJ2-1, is DVKVTQSSRYLVKRTGEKVFLECVQDMDHENMFWYRQDPGLGLRLIYFSYDVKMKEKGDIPEGYSVSREKKERFSLILESASTNQTSMYLCASSTRQGYNEQFFGPGTRLTVL.

This sequence joins TRBV5-1 and TRBJ2-7, with TRBD2 as a possible D gene (6 bases). The ends were cut back, 4 bases at V and 3 bases at J, with 14 bases in the middle. The CDR3 sequence is 14 residues long. Germline V lookup: CDR1 SGHRS, CDR2 YFSETQ. The CDR3 reads CASSHPGGFYEQYF. Written as DNA, the CDR3 is TGCGCCAGCAGCCATCCTGGAGGGTTCTACGAGCAGTACTTC.

This clone is a singleton in its sample. The V gene is TRBV7-8, the J gene TRBJ2-2, with D possibly being TRBD2 (5 bases). V lost 7 bases to trimming and J lost 6 bases, with 21 bases between them. This CDR3 comprises 16 residues. Germline CDR1 reads SGHVS; CDR2 reads FQNEAQ. CDR3 protein: CASTMDSIYGSGELFF. The CDR3 nucleotides are TGTGCCAGCACCATGGACTCCATTTATGGTTCCGGGGAGCTGTTTTTT.